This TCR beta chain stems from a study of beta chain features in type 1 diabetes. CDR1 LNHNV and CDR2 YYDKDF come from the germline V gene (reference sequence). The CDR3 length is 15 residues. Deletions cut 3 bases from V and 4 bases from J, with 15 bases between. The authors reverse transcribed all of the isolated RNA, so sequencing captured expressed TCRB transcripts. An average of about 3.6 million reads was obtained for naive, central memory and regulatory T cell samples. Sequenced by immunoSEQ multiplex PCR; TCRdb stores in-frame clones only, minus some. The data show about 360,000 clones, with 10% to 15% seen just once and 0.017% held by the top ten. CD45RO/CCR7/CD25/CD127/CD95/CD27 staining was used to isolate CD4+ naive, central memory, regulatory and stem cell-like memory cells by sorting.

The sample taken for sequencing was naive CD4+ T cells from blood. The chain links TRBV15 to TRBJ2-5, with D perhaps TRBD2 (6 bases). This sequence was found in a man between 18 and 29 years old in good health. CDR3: CATSRRSDGGETQYF. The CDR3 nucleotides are TGTGCCACCAGCAGGAGATCGGACGGGGGAGAGACCCAGTACTTC. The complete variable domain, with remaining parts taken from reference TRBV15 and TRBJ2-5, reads DAMVIQNPRYQVTQFGKPVTLSCSQTLNHNVMYWYQQKSSQAPKLLFHYYDKDFNNEADTPDNFQSRRPNTSFCFLDIRSPGLGDTAMYLCATSRRSDGGETQYFGPGTRLLVL.